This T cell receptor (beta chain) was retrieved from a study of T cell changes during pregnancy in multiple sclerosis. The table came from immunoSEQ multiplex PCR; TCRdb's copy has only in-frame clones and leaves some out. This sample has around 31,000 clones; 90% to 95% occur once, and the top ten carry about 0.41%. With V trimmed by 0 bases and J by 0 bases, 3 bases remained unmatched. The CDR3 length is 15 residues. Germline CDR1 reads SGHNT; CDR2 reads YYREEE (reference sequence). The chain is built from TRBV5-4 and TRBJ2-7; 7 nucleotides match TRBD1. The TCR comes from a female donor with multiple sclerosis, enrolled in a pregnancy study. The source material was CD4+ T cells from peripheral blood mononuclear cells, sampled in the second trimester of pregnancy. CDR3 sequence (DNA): TGTGCCAGCAGCTTGGGACAGGGTAACTCCTACGAGCAGTACTTC. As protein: CASSLGQGNSYEQYF.